This T cell receptor beta chain stems from a study of spatial heterogeneity in lung cancer. Overall study: Counts of TCR transcripts in tumor regions correlated strongly with a T cell module score (derived from matched bulk RNA-seq). General study results and limits: Counts of expanded alpha and beta TCRs within tumors tracked the tumor nonsynonymous mutation count.

TCRdb used MiXCR to reprocess the 5' RACE reads, holding one entry per CDR3 protein. The repertoire holds more than 10,000 distinct CDR3 sequences, with about 6% as singletons. CDR3 length: 13 residues. Germline V lookup: CDR1 SGHTA, CDR2 FQGNSA. Trimming pared 2 bases from V and 0 bases from J, leaving 4 bases between. The time point here: sample taken at primary tumor resection. By sample share, this clonotype is medium-sized (0.01 to 0.1%). Its matching antigen is unknown. Since it is a stray read in a library aimed at alpha chains, this beta chain has a size that is not meaningful. The sample here was lung tumor tissue, taken at surgery. This clonotype was obtained from a female donor with early-stage non-small cell lung cancer. The chain is built from TRBV7-2 and TRBJ1-1; D unresolved. The CDR3, as DNA: TGTGCCAGCAGCTTATCGTTGAACACTGAAGCTTTCTTT. This encodes CASSLSLNTEAFF.